This T cell receptor beta chain was recovered during a study of OX40 agonist ivuxolimab in advanced cancers. About the study: Enrollees could have had prior anti-PD-1, anti-PD-L1 or anti-CTLA-4 therapy, which more than 30% had received. Partial responses occurred in three patients (one hepatocellular carcinoma, two cutaneous melanoma). Study-level findings and limits: Average numbers of expanded clones were greater in CD8+ T cells than in CD4+.

On this clone itself: What it binds is unknown.

Germline loops: CDR1 SGHAT, CDR2 FQNNGV. Trimming took off 4 bases at V and 7 bases at J, with 11 bases between the two ends. The CDR3 sequence is 12 residues long. This table comes from immunoSEQ multiplex PCR, and its TCRdb copy is limited to in-frame clones, with some not included. The profile shows 26,000 or so clones, 80% to 90% of them singletons. This sequence joins TRBV11-2 and TRBJ2-7, with D maybe TRBD2 (6 bases). The receptor was derived from an adult with an advanced solid tumor such as melanoma, head and neck, liver or kidney cancer. The sample here was CD4+ or CD8+ T cells sorted from blood, taken in a trial of the OX40 agonist ivuxolimab. Here the CDR3 reads CASSWDLWEQYF. CDR3 sequence (DNA): TGTGCCAGCAGCTGGGACTTGTGGGAGCAGTACTTC. Supplemented by reference TRBV11-2 and TRBJ2-7, the full variable domain reads EAGVAQSPRYKIIEKRQSVAFWCNPISGHATLYWYQQILGQGPKLLIQFQNNGVVDDSQLPKDRFSAERLKGVDSTLKIQPAKLEDSAVYLCASSWDLWEQYFGPGTRLTVT.